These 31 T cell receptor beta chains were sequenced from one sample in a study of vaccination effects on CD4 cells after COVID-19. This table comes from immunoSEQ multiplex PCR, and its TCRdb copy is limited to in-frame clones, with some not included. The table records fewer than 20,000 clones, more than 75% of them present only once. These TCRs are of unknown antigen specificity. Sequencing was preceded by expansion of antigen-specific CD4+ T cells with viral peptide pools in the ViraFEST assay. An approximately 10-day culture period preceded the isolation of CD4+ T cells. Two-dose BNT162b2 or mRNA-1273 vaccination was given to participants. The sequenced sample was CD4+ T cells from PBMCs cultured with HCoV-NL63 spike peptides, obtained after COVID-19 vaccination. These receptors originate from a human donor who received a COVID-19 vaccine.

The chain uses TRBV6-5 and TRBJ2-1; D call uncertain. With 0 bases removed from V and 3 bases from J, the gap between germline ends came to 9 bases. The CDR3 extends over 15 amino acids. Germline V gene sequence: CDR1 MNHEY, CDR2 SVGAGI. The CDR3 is CASSYSGGHYNEQFF. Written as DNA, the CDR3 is TGTGCCAGCAGTTACTCCGGCGGCCACTACAATGAGCAGTTCTTC.

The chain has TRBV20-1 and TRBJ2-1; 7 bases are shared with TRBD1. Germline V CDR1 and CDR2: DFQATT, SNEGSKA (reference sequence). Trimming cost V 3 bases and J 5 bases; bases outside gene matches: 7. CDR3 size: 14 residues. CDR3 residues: CSASRGTDNNEQFF. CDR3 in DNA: TGCAGTGCTAGTAGGGGGACAGATAACAATGAGCAGTTCTTC.

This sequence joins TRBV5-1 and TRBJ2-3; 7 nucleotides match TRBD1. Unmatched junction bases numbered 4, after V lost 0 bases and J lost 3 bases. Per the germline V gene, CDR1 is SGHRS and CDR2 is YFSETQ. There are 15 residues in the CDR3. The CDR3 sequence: CASSLGVQGTDTQYF. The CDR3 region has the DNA TGCGCCAGCAGCTTGGGGGTACAGGGGACAGATACGCAGTATTTT.

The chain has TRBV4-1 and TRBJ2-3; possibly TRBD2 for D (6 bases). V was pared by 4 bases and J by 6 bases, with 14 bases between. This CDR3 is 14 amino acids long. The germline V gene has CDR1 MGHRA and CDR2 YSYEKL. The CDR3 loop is CASSPWTGEDTQYF. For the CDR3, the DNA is TGCGCCAGCAGCCCCTGGACGGGAGAGGATACGCAGTATTTT.

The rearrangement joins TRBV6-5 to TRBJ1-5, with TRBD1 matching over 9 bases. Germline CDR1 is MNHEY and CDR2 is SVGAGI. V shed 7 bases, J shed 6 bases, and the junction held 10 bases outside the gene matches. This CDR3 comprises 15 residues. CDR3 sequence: CASIPTGGVGQPQHF. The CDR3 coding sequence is TGTGCCAGCATTCCCACAGGGGGCGTGGGTCAGCCCCAGCATTTT.

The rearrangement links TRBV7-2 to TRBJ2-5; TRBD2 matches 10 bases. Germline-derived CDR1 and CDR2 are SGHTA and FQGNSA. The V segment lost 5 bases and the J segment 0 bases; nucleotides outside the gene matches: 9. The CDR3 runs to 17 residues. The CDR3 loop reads CASSSGSLAGDQETQYF. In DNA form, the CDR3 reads TGTGCCAGCAGCAGCGGGTCGCTAGCGGGGGACCAAGAGACCCAGTACTTC.

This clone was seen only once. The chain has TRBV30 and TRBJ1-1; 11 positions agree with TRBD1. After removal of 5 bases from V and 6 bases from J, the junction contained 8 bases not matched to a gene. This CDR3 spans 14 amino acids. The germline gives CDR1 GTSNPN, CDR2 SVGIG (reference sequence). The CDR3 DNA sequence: TGTGCCTGGGCGACGGGACAGGGGGTTTCTGAAGCTTTCTTT. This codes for CAWATGQGVSEAFF.

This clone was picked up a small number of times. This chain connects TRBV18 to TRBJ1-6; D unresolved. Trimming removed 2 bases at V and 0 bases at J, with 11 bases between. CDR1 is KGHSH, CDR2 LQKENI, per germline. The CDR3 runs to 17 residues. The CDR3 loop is CASSPSGSSSYNSPLHF. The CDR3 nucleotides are TGTGCCAGCTCACCATCGGGAAGTAGCTCCTATAATTCACCCCTCCACTTT.

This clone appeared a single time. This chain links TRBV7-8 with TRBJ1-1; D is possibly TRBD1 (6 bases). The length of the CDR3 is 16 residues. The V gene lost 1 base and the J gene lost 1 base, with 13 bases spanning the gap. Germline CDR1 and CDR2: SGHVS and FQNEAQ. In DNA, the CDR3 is TGTGCCAGCAGCTTAGTGGGCGCAGGGGCGAACACTGAAGCTTTCTTT. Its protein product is CASSLVGAGANTEAFF.

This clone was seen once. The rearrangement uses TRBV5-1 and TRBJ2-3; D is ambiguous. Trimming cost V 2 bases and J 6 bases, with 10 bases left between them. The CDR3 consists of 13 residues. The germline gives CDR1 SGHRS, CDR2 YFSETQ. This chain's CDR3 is CASSLQAPDTQYF. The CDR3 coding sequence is TGCGCCAGCAGCTTACAAGCCCCGGATACGCAGTATTTT.

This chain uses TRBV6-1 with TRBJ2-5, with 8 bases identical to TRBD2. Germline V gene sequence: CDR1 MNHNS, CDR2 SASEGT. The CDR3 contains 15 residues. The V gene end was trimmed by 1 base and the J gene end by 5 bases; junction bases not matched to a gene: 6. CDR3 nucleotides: TGTGCCAGCAGTGAAGGGGGTAGCGGGAAGGAGACCCAGTACTTC. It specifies CASSEGGSGKETQYF.

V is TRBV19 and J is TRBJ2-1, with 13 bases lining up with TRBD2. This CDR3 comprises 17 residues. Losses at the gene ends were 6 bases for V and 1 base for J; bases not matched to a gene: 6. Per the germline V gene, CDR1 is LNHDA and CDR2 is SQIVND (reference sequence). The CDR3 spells CASRRTSGGLSYNEQFF. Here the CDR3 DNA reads TGTGCCAGTAGACGGACTAGCGGGGGCCTATCCTACAATGAGCAGTTCTTC.

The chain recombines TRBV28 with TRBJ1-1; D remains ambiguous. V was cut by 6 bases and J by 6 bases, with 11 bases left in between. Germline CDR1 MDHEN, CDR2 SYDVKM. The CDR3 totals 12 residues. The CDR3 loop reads CASRPRLSEAFF. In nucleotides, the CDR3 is TGTGCCAGCAGACCCAGGCTGTCTGAAGCTTTCTTT.

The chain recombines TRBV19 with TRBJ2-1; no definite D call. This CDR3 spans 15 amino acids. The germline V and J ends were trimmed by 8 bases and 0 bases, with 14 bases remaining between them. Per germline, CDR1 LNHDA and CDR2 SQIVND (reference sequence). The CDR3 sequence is CASLDREFSYNEQFF. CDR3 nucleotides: TGTGCCAGTCTCGACCGAGAGTTCTCCTACAATGAGCAGTTCTTC.

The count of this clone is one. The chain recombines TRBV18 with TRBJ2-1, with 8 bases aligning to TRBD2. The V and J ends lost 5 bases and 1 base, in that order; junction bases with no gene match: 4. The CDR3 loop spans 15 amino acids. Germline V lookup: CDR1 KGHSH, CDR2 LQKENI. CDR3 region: CASSITSGSYNEQFF. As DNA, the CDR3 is TGTGCCAGCTCAATAACTAGCGGATCCTACAATGAGCAGTTCTTC.

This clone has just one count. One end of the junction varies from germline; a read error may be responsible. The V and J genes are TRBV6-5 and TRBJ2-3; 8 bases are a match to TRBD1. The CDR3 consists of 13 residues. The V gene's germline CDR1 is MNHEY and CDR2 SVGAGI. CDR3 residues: CASSYTGTGTQYF. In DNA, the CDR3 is TGTGCCAGCAGTTACACCGGGACAGGTACGCAGTATTTT.

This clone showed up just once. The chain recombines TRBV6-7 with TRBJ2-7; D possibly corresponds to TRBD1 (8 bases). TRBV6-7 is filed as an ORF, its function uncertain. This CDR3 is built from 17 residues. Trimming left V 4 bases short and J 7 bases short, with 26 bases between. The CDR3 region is CASSFFPRDRSGGEQYF. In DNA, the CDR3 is TGTGCCAGCAGTTTTTTCCCCCGGGACAGGTCCGGGGGGGAGCAGTACTTC.

CDR3 protein: CASTPLGYYYTDTQYF. The CDR3 nucleotides are TGCGCCAGCACCCCCTTGGGATATTACTACACAGATACGCAGTATTTT. The chain joins TRBV5-1 to TRBJ2-3; D call uncertain. V lost 6 bases and J lost 2, with 19 bases in between. CDR1 is SGHRS and CDR2 is YFSETQ in the germline V gene. The CDR3 consists of 16 residues. The variable domain in full, with the rest retrieved from reference TRBV5-1 and TRBJ2-3, is KAGVTQTPRYLIKTRGQQVTLSCSPISGHRSVSWYQQTPGQGLQFLFEYFSETQRNKGNFPGRFSGRQFSNSRSEMNVSTLELGDSALYLCASTPLGYYYTDTQYFGPGTRLTVL.

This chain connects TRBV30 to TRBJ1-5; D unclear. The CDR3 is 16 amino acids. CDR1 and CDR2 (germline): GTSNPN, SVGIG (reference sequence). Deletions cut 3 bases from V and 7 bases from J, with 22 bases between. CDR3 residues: CAWSGKRVLKGQPQHF. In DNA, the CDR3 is TGTGCCTGGAGCGGCAAGAGGGTCCTCAAGGGACAGCCCCAGCATTTT. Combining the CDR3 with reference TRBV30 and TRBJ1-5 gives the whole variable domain SQTIHQWPATLVQPVGSPLSLECTVEGTSNPNLYWYRQAAGRGLQLLFYSVGIGQISSEVPQNLSASRPQDRQFILSSKKLLLSDSGFYLCAWSGKRVLKGQPQHFGDGTRLSIL.

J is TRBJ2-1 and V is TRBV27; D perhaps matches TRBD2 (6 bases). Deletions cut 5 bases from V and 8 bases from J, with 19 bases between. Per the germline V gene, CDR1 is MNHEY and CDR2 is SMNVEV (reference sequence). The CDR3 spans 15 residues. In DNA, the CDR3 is TGTGCCAGCAGTCCCCTGAGGTCCGGGGGAGATGAGCAGTTCTTC. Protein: CASSPLRSGGDEQFF.

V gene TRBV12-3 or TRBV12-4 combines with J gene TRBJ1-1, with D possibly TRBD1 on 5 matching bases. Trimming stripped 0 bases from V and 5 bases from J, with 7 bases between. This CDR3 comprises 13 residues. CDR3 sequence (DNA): TGTGCCAGCAGTTTAGCGCGGGGGACTGAAGCTTTCTTT. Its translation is CASSLARGTEAFF.

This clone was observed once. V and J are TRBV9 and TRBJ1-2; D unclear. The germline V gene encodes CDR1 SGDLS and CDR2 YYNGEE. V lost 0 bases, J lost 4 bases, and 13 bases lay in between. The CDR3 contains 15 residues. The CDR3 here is CASSVAPGRAYGYTF. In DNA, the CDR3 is TGTGCCAGCAGCGTAGCCCCCGGACGGGCCTATGGCTACACCTTC.

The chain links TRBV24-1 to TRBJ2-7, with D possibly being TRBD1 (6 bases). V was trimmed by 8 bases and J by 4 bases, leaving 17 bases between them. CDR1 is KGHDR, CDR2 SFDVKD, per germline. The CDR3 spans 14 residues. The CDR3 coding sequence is TGTGCCACCATTTCCCACAGGGTTGTATACGAGCAGTACTTC. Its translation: CATISHRVVYEQYF.

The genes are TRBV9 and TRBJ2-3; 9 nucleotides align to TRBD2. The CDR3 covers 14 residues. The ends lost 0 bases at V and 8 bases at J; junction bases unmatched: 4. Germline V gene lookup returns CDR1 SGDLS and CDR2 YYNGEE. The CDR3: CASSVGGAGGTQYF. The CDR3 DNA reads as TGTGCCAGCAGCGTAGGGGGAGCGGGAGGTACGCAGTATTTT.

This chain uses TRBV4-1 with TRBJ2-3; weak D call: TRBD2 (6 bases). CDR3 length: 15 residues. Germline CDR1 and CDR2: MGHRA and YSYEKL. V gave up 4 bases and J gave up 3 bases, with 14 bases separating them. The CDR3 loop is CASSPGGGRTDTQYF. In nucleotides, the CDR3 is TGCGCCAGCAGCCCCGGTGGGGGGAGAACAGATACGCAGTATTTT.

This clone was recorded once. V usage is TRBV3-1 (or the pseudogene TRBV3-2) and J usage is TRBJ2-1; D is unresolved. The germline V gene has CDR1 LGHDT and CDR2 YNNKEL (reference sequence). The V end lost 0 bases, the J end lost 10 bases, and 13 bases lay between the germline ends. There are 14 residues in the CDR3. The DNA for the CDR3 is TGTGCCAGCAGCCAAGATGGGCAAAGCCTCGAGCAGTTCTTC. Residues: CASSQDGQSLEQFF.

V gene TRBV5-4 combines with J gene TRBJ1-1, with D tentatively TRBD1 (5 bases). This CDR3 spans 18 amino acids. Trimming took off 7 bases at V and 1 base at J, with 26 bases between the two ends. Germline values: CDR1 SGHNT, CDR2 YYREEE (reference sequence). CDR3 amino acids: CASFWGVMGPTSNTEAFF. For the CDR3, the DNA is TGTGCCAGCTTCTGGGGGGTTATGGGTCCGACTTCGAACACTGAAGCTTTCTTT.

The chain's CDR3 is CASSPRAESGSYNEQFF. CDR3 DNA: TGTGCCAGCAGCCCAAGAGCCGAGTCGGGCTCCTACAATGAGCAGTTCTTC. V usage is TRBV7-2 and J usage is TRBJ2-1; D is unresolved. The V gene lost 5 bases and the J gene lost 0 bases, with 17 bases spanning the gap. The germline CDR1 and CDR2 sequences are SGHTA and FQGNSA. The CDR3 loop spans 17 amino acids.

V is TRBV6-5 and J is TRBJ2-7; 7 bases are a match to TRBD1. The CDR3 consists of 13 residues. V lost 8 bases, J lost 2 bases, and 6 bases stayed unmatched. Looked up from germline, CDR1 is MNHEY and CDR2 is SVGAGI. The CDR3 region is CASGGQGAYEQYF. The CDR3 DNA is TGTGCCAGCGGAGGCCAGGGGGCCTACGAGCAGTACTTC.

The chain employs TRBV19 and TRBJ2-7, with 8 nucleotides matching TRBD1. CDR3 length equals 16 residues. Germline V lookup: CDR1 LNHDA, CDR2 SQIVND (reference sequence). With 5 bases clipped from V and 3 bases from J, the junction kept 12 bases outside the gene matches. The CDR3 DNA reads TGTGCCAGTAGTTCCGGGCGGACAGGGACAAGCTACGAGCAGTACTTC. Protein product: CASSSGRTGTSYEQYF.

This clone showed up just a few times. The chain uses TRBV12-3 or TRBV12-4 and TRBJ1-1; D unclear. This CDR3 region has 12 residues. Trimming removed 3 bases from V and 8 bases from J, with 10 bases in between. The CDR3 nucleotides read TGTGCCAGCAGTTTTTCAGGCAACGAAGCTTTCTTT. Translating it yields CASSFSGNEAFF.